The T cell receptor (beta chain) described here comes from a study of long-term antiretroviral therapy in people with HIV. Study-level information: The 2015 immediate-ART recommendation was preceded by the earliest samples by about a decade.

Every one of the participants with HIV received treatment in the United States. Notes on the study in general: In HIV, the repertoires covered a tighter span of CDR3 lengths than in controls.

Turning to this clone: What it binds is not known.

Version v3.0 of the immunoSEQ assay ran at survey level. TCRdb keeps only in-frame clones here, not all; method: immunoSEQ multiplex PCR. The sample carries some 28,000 clones, roughly 94% recorded once. The sequenced sample was unsorted PBMCs, obtained 5.3 years after starting antiretroviral therapy. This clonotype originated in a man aged 50 to 60 with HIV.

For the CDR3, the DNA is TGCGCCAGCAGCTTGGAGTCTTCTAACACTGAAGCTTTCTTT. Its translation is CASSLESSNTEAFF. The genes are TRBV5-1 and TRBJ1-1, with D unclear. This CDR3 comprises 14 residues. Per germline, CDR1 SGHRS and CDR2 YFSETQ. Trimming cost V 0 bases and J 2 bases, with 8 bases left between them.